This is a list of T cell receptor beta chains from one sample in a study of regulatory T cells. Method: immunoSEQ multiplex PCR; TCRdb's copy keeps in-frame clones and lacks some. The sample carries about 32,000 clones, about 88% recorded once. The sequencing input was conventional CD4+ T cells sorted from blood. The receptors shown here come from a person between 18 and 35 years old with CD3G deficiency. Both conserved end residues are part of each CDR3. Fields, in order: V gene, D gene, clone size, J gene, CDR3 DNA, CDR3 protein. The D gene is left open where the match is weak. Expanded clones get a size class; other rows say once, few or many, or leave the size out.

V: TRBV14; D: NA; size: few; J: TRBJ2-7; DNA: TGTGCCAGCAGCCAAGATCCGTGGGCTGGAGAGCAGTACTTC; CDR3: CASSQDPWAGEQYF
V: TRBV28; D: TRBD1; size: NA; J: TRBJ2-7; DNA: TGTGCCAGCAGTTTAGGGGACAGCCGCTACGAGCAGTACTTC; CDR3: CASSLGDSRYEQYF
V: TRBV28; D: NA; size: NA; J: TRBJ2-1; DNA: TGTGCCAGCAGCACCGGGACCATTAGGAATGAGCAGTTCTTC; CDR3: CASSTGTIRNEQFF
V: TRBV5-1; D: NA; size: NA; J: TRBJ2-1; DNA: TGCGCCAGCAGCTTCGAGGGCAGTCCTTACAATGAGCAGTTCTTC; CDR3: CASSFEGSPYNEQFF
V: TRBV18; D: TRBD1; size: NA; J: TRBJ2-7; DNA: TGTGCCAGCTCCCAAGGACAGGCATCCTCCTACGAGCAGTACTTC; CDR3: CASSQGQASSYEQYF
V: TRBV6-5; D: TRBD2; size: NA; J: TRBJ2-7; DNA: TGTGCCAGCAGTTCGGCAAGGACTAGCGGGAGCCACGAGCAGTACTTC; CDR3: CASSSARTSGSHEQYF
V: TRBV18; D: TRBD1; size: NA; J: TRBJ1-1; DNA: TGTGCCAGCTCCCTTGGACAGGGGGTCACTGAAGCTTTCTTT; CDR3: CASSLGQGVTEAFF
V: TRBV7-6; D: NA; size: NA; J: TRBJ2-2; DNA: TGTGCCAGCAGCCGGTCCCCCGGGGAGCTGTTTTTT; CDR3: CASSRSPGELFF
V: TRBV11-2; D: NA; size: NA; J: TRBJ2-7; DNA: TGTGCCAGCAGCAGCCGGGAAATCGGGGGCAACGAGCAGTACTTC; CDR3: CASSSREIGGNEQYF
V: TRBV28; D: NA; size: NA; J: TRBJ1-4; DNA: TGTGCCAGCAGTACGCCGCTGGGGAATGAAAAACTGTTTTTT; CDR3: CASSTPLGNEKLFF
V: TRBV6-1; D: NA; size: NA; J: TRBJ1-2; DNA: TGTGCCAGCCAGAAGGTCTACAACTATGGCTACACCTTC; CDR3: CASQKVYNYGYTF
V: TRBV12-2; D: NA; size: large; J: TRBJ1-5; DNA: TGTGCAAGTCGCTTACGGGCAGAGCCCCAGCATTTT; CDR3: CASRLRAEPQHF
V: TRBV7-9; D: NA; size: few; J: TRBJ2-7; DNA: TGTGCCAGCAGCTTATCAGGGGACGAGCAGTACTTC; CDR3: CASSLSGDEQYF
V: TRBV6-1; D: TRBD1; size: medium-sized; J: TRBJ1-5; DNA: TGTGCCAGCAGGAGGGGGACAGGTGTGTACCAGCCCCAGCATTTT; CDR3: CASRRGTGVYQPQHF
V: TRBV6-6; D: NA; size: NA; J: TRBJ1-6; DNA: TGTGCCAGCAGTTATGTCCCTAATTCACCCCTCCACTTT; CDR3: CASSYVPNSPLHF
V: TRBV28; D: NA; size: NA; J: TRBJ2-2; DNA: TGTGCCAGCAGCCGAGTTGGGGGTTCGAACACCGGGGAGCTGTTTTTT; CDR3: CASSRVGGSNTGELFF
V: TRBV6-5; D: NA; size: NA; J: TRBJ1-4; DNA: TGTGCCAGCAGTTACAACAGGGCGGGAAAACTGTTTTTT; CDR3: CASSYNRAGKLFF
V: TRBV6-1; D: NA; size: NA; J: TRBJ2-7; DNA: TGTGCCCGCAGTGAAATGCGCTACGAGCAGTACTTC; CDR3: CARSEMRYEQYF
V: TRBV6-6; D: NA; size: NA; J: TRBJ2-5; DNA: TGTGCCAGCAGTTATGGGGCAGGCTTAGGGGTAGAGACCCAGTACTTC; CDR3: CASSYGAGLGVETQYF
V: TRBV6-1; D: NA; size: once; J: TRBJ1-1; DNA: TGTGCCAGCGTGGCCATCCGGAACACTGAAGCTTTCTTT; CDR3: CASVAIRNTEAFF
V: TRBV30; D: TRBD1; size: NA; J: TRBJ2-3; DNA: TGTGCCTGGAGCCCGGACAGGGGCACAGATACGCAGTATTTT; CDR3: CAWSPDRGTDTQYF
V: TRBV11-2; D: NA; size: NA; J: TRBJ1-1; DNA: TGTGCCAGCAGCTTTAGGGCTTCCAACACTGAAGCTTTCTTT; CDR3: CASSFRASNTEAFF
V: TRBV21-1; D: NA; size: NA; J: TRBJ2-7; DNA: TGTGCCGAAGAGAGCGGGGGGACCTACGAGCAGTACTTC; CDR3: CAEESGGTYEQYF
V: TRBV6-1; D: NA; size: NA; J: TRBJ2-3; DNA: TGTGCCAGCAGTGACAGGGGTGGGTTAAGAGATACGCAGTATTTT; CDR3: CASSDRGGLRDTQYF
V: TRBV5-1; D: NA; size: NA; J: TRBJ2-2; DNA: TGCGCCAGCAGCCCAGGACATTTGAACACCGGGGAGCTGTTTTTT; CDR3: CASSPGHLNTGELFF
V: TRBV6-1; D: TRBD1; size: NA; J: TRBJ2-7; DNA: TGTGCCAGTAAGGACAGGGGCCACGAGCAGTACTTC; CDR3: CASKDRGHEQYF
V: TRBV5-1; D: NA; size: once; J: TRBJ2-1; DNA: TGCGCCAGCAGCCTGGATGAAACCGGGAATGAGCAGTTCTTC; CDR3: CASSLDETGNEQFF
V: TRBV27; D: TRBD2; size: NA; J: TRBJ2-3; DNA: TGTGCCAGCAGTTTCCTTAGCGGGAGTACAGATACGCAGTATTTT; CDR3: CASSFLSGSTDTQYF
V: TRBV10-3; D: NA; size: NA; J: TRBJ2-7; DNA: TGTGCCATCTCTTTTGGAAGCGGACCCTCCTACGAGCAGTACTTC; CDR3: CAISFGSGPSYEQYF
V: TRBV5-5; D: NA; size: NA; J: TRBJ2-3; DNA: TGTGCCAGCAGCTCGGACCGGGACACGCTCTCCTATTTT; CDR3: CASSSDRDTLSYF
V: TRBV19; D: NA; size: NA; J: TRBJ2-1; DNA: TGTGCCAGTAGTGCGGGACTCCGAAAAGAGCAGTTCTTC; CDR3: CASSAGLRKEQFF
V: TRBV7-9; D: NA; size: NA; J: TRBJ2-7; DNA: TGTGCCAGCAGCAATTCAGGGTTCGAGCAGTACTTC; CDR3: CASSNSGFEQYF
V: TRBV6-6; D: TRBD1; size: NA; J: TRBJ1-4; DNA: TGTGCCAGCAGCCGAAGCGGGGCGACAGGGGGAGGAAAACTGTTTTTT; CDR3: CASSRSGATGGGKLFF
V: TRBV7-9; D: TRBD1; size: NA; J: TRBJ2-5; DNA: TGTGCCAGCAGCTTGGGGCAGGGGGCCGGGGAGACCCAGTACTTC; CDR3: CASSLGQGAGETQYF
V: TRBV10-3; D: NA; size: NA; J: TRBJ1-5; DNA: TGTGCCATAGCCGAATCAATTATCCAGCCCCAGCATTTT; CDR3: CAIAESIIQPQHF